This T cell receptor (beta chain) was recovered during a study of shared T cell receptors in the human thymus. Assay: immunoSEQ multiplex PCR; the TCRdb copy retains only in-frame clones and omits some. The sample consists of hundreds of thousands of clones, 88% of them appearing once. The V segment lost 9 bases and the J segment 2 bases; nucleotides outside the gene matches: 11. This CDR3 region has 16 residues. These sequences were also reported in another study, on human thymus T cells.

The V call is TRBV5-3, the J call TRBJ2-3; TRBD2 matches 11 bases. TRBV5-3 is an ORF, and what it does is uncertain. The clonotype comes from a boy younger than two with a congenital heart defect. Sequencing was done on a sample of thymocytes. The chain's CDR3 is CATLNTLAGDTDTQYF. CDR3 bases: TGTGCCACCCTAAACACACTAGCGGGGGACACAGATACGCAGTATTTT.